The subject of this entry is one T cell receptor (beta chain). What it recognizes is unknown. TCRdb re-analysed the RT-PCR reads in MiXCR, keeping a single row per CDR3 protein. The table has hundreds of thousands of distinct CDR3 sequences, 14% seen once; the top ten hold 7.6%. The source of the sample is a study of response to subunit inactivated influenza vaccine. The V and J ends lost 8 bases and 7 bases, in that order; junction bases with no gene match: 12. The CDR3 has 14 amino acids. Study-wide results and caveats: Authors suggested that a seasonal influenza vaccination recruits few new T cells each time.

Sequencing was performed on PBMCs from blood, taken around two weeks before vaccination. The clonotype comes from a man in his forties or fifties who received an inactivated influenza vaccine. The V call is TRBV12-3 or TRBV12-4, the J call TRBJ2-7; 9 positions agree with TRBD2. DNA for the CDR3: TGTGCCAGCGCGCGCGGGAGGGCCCGTGGGGAGCAGTACTTC. It codes for CASARGRARGEQYF.